Listed below are T cell receptor beta chains from one sample, sequenced in a study of shared clonotypes between healthy human individuals. This table comes from immunoSEQ multiplex PCR, and its TCRdb copy is limited to in-frame clones, with some not included. The sample consists of 2 million to 2.5 million clones, 85% to 95% of them appearing once. Input material: naive CD4+ T cells from PBMCs. These receptors came from a young man in good health. Some clones in this sample may be carry-over from other donors' samples. CDR3s include the opening cysteine and the closing phenylalanine or tryptophan. The D gene is left open where the match is weak. The size entry is marked missing in some rows and otherwise reads once, few, many or a size class.

TRBJ1-2,TRBD1,TRBV6-6,-,CASSHTGGQEGGYTF,TGTGCCAGCAGTCACACAGGGGGCCAAGAGGGTGGCTACACCTTC
TRBJ2-5,-,TRBV4-1,-,CASSQGPRETQYF,TGCGCCAGCAGCCAAGGCCCGAGAGAGACCCAGTACTTC
TRBJ2-5,TRBD2,TRBV6-1,-,CASSDRLAGQETQYF,TGTGCCAGCAGTGATCGACTAGCGGGGCAAGAGACCCAGTACTTC
TRBJ1-3,-,TRBV30,-,CAWVPGRVRDSGNTIYF,TGTGCCTGGGTCCCCGGCCGCGTGAGAGACTCTGGAAACACCATATATTTT
TRBJ2-5,-,TRBV5-6,-,CASSLRGETQYF,TGTGCCAGCAGCTTGAGGGGAGAGACCCAGTACTTC
TRBJ2-7,-,TRBV30,-,CAWSTSGIYEQYF,TGTGCCTGGAGTACTTCAGGTATTTACGAGCAGTACTTC
TRBJ1-2,TRBD1,TRBV2,-,CASRGGQSGNYGYTF,TGTGCCAGCAGAGGGGGACAGAGCGGGAACTATGGCTACACCTTC
TRBJ1-2,TRBD1,TRBV25-1,-,CASSENVQGGDYYGYTF,TGTGCCAGCAGTGAAAACGTCCAGGGGGGAGACTACTATGGCTACACCTTC
TRBJ1-5,-,TRBV6-5,-,CASRLTGLSNQPQHF,TGTGCCAGCAGGCTTACAGGACTGAGCAATCAGCCCCAGCATTTT
TRBJ2-7,TRBD2,TRBV5-4,-,CASSLGGRLAGRPYEQYF,TGTGCCAGCAGCTTGGGCGGCCGACTAGCGGGACGCCCTTACGAGCAGTACTTC
TRBJ1-4,-,TRBV5-1,-,CASSRGDKNEKLFF,TGCGCCAGCAGCCGGGGGGACAAAAATGAAAAACTGTTTTTT
TRBJ2-7,TRBD1,TRBV5-1,once,CASSRDSYEQYF,TGCGCCAGCAGTCGGGACAGCTACGAGCAGTACTTC
TRBJ2-1,TRBD2,TRBV5-1,-,CASSLASGTYNEQFF,TGCGCCAGCAGCTTGGCTAGCGGGACATACAATGAGCAGTTCTTC
TRBJ2-3,TRBD2,TRBV2,-,CASNLAGPLSTDTQYF,TGTGCCAGCAACCTAGCGGGCCCCCTTAGCACAGATACGCAGTATTTT
TRBJ2-3,TRBD1,TRBV9,-,CASSVGTGGTDTQYF,TGTGCCAGCAGCGTGGGGACAGGAGGGACAGATACGCAGTATTTT
TRBJ2-3,TRBD2,TRBV27,-,CASSLPGLAADTQYF,TGTGCCAGCAGTTTACCCGGTCTAGCGGCAGATACGCAGTATTTT
TRBJ1-1,-,TRBV27,-,CASRGVGGLEAFF,TGTGCCAGCAGGGGGGTTGGGGGGCTTGAAGCTTTCTTT
TRBJ1-1,-,TRBV28,-,CASTSRGTEAFF,TGTGCCAGCACCTCGAGAGGTACTGAAGCTTTCTTT
TRBJ2-1,TRBD1,TRBV11-2,-,CASTRDRYSYNEQFF,TGTGCCAGCACCCGGGACAGATACTCCTACAATGAGCAGTTCTTC
TRBJ2-7,TRBD1,TRBV28,-,CASRQKDRPTYEQYF,TGTGCCAGCAGACAAAAGGACAGGCCTACCTACGAGCAGTACTTC
TRBJ2-1,-,TRBV6-5,-,CASSYGTYYNEQFF,TGTGCCAGCAGTTACGGGACCTACTACAATGAGCAGTTCTTC
TRBJ2-7,TRBD2,TRBV5-1,-,CASSLAGTSLHF,TGCGCCAGCAGCTTGGCTGGGACTAGTTTACACTTC
TRBJ2-5,-,TRBV30,-,CACGIQGLQTQYF,TGTGCCTGCGGCATACAGGGTCTCCAGACCCAGTACTTC
TRBJ1-5,TRBD1,TRBV28,-,CASSSSGGSRNNQPQHF,TGTGCCAGCAGTTCCTCAGGGGGCTCAAGGAACAATCAGCCCCAGCATTTT
TRBJ2-7,-,TRBV9,-,CASSVDQGRSTSYEQYF,TGTGCCAGCAGCGTAGATCAAGGCAGGTCGACCTCCTACGAGCAGTACTTC
TRBJ2-3,-,TRBV7-3,-,CASSLKMTRADTQYF,TGTGCCAGCAGCCTCAAGATGACCAGAGCAGATACGCAGTATTTT
TRBJ2-3,-,TRBV27,-,CASSLFGRTSTDTQYF,TGTGCCAGCAGTTTATTTGGACGGACCAGCACAGATACGCAGTATTTT
TRBJ1-1,-,TRBV11-1,-,CASSLGTRATEAFF,TGTGCCAGCAGCTTAGGGACAAGGGCCACTGAAGCTTTCTTT
TRBJ2-3,-,TRBV9,-,CASSARSWGLSTDTQYF,TGTGCCAGCAGCGCCCGTAGCTGGGGACTCAGCACAGATACGCAGTATTTT
TRBJ1-1,-,TRBV21-1,-,CASSAPRRVSNTEAFF,TGTGCCAGCAGCGCCCCCAGAAGGGTAAGCAACACTGAAGCTTTCTTT
TRBJ2-1,TRBD2,TRBV27,-,CASSGTSGSRYEQFF,TGTGCCAGCAGTGGGACTAGCGGGAGTAGGTATGAGCAGTTCTTC
TRBJ2-7,-,TRBV9,-,CASSSGGSGNPYEQYF,TGTGCCAGCAGCTCAGGGGGTAGCGGGAATCCTTACGAGCAGTACTTC
TRBJ1-5,-,TRBV5-1,-,CASSLGEGRGNQPQHF,TGCGCCAGCAGCTTGGGTGAGGGGCGTGGGAATCAGCCCCAGCATTTT
TRBJ1-2,TRBD1,TRBV18,-,CASSPPGDRARYGYTF,TGTGCCAGCTCACCACCGGGGGACAGGGCTCGATATGGCTACACCTTC
TRBJ1-2,TRBD1,TRBV28,-,CASRRTGGIGYGYTF,TGTGCCAGCAGGAGAACAGGGGGCATAGGCTATGGCTACACCTTC
TRBJ2-7,-,TRBV19,-,CASSIGIVGSYEQYF,TGTGCCAGTAGTATAGGGATTGTGGGGAGCTACGAGCAGTACTTC
TRBJ2-1,TRBD1,TRBV7-3,-,CASSISGTGYNEQFF,TGTGCCAGCAGCATATCCGGGACAGGGTACAATGAGCAGTTCTTC
TRBJ2-1,TRBD2,TRBV9,-,CASSVVTGGHNEQFF,TGTGCCAGCAGCGTAGTAACGGGAGGCCACAATGAGCAGTTCTTC
TRBJ2-7,-,TRBV11-2,-,CASRTLFPLEQYF,TGTGCCAGCAGGACTTTGTTCCCCCTAGAGCAGTACTTC
TRBJ2-7,-,TRBV28,-,CASSLRGPTYEQYF,TGTGCCAGCAGTTTACGAGGGCCTACCTACGAGCAGTACTTC
TRBJ1-1,-,TRBV25-1,-,CASSEYTQNTEAFF,TGTGCCAGCAGTGAATATACCCAGAACACTGAAGCTTTCTTT
TRBJ1-1,-,TRBV28,-,CASRGANTEAFF,TGTGCCAGCAGGGGCGCTAACACTGAAGCTTTCTTT
TRBJ2-7,-,TRBV6-5,-,CASREGWGEQYF,TGTGCCAGCAGGGAAGGATGGGGCGAGCAGTACTTC
TRBJ2-7,TRBD2,TRBV4-2,-,CASSQFLAGNEQYF,TGTGCCAGCAGCCAATTCCTAGCGGGTAACGAGCAGTACTTC